Reported below is one T cell receptor beta chain. These data originate in a study of neoadjuvant anti-PD-1 for oral cavity cancer. Looking at the study overall: Around day 43, patients without progression received a fourth nivolumab dose before surgery.

Survey sequencing of tumors mostly used roughly 5 ug DNA, two replicates. Generated by immunoSEQ multiplex PCR, the TCRdb table keeps only in-frame clones and is missing some. The sample holds about 9,300 clones, about 66% seen once. The CDR3 covers 13 residues. V was trimmed by 3 bases and J by 4 bases, leaving 6 bases between them. Germline V gives CDR1 SGHAT, CDR2 FQNNGV. Stage II-IVA oral cavity squamous cell carcinoma was new and untreated by systemic or radiation therapy. Sequencing was performed on tumor tissue, taken before nivolumab (anti-PD-1) treatment. This TCR was recovered from a person between 35 and 79 years old with oral cavity squamous cell carcinoma. This rearrangement joins TRBV11-2 to TRBJ2-2; D is undetermined. CDR3 region: CASSFMRTGELFF. The CDR3 DNA sequence: TGTGCCAGCAGCTTCATGCGCACCGGGGAGCTGTTTTTT. Combining the CDR3 with reference TRBV11-2 and TRBJ2-2 gives the whole variable domain EAGVAQSPRYKIIEKRQSVAFWCNPISGHATLYWYQQILGQGPKLLIQFQNNGVVDDSQLPKDRFSAERLKGVDSTLKIQPAKLEDSAVYLCASSFMRTGELFFGEGSRLTVL.